One sample yielded the 10 T cell receptor beta chains listed below, sequenced in a study of Ad26.COV2.S vaccination and SARS-CoV-2 variants. The protocol was immunoSEQ multiplex PCR, while the TCRdb copy is restricted to in-frame clones and leaves out a portion. The sample contains roughly 380,000 clones, about 90% of which appear only once. The source was peripheral blood, collected after recovery from COVID-19. These receptors all stem from a human donor who had recovered from COVID-19.

The chain joins TRBV13 to TRBJ2-1; D is ambiguous. Germline lookup yields CDR1 PRHDT and CDR2 FYEKMQ (reference sequence). This CDR3 spans 13 amino acids. V lost 5 bases to trimming and J lost 5 bases, with 10 bases between them. The CDR3 loop reads CASSPGVDNEQFF. The CDR3 DNA is TGTGCCAGCAGCCCGGGTGTTGACAATGAGCAGTTCTTC.

This chain joins TRBV5-6 and TRBJ2-1; no clear D. Trimming shortened V by 4 bases and J by 9 bases, and 11 bases separated the two germline ends. The CDR3 runs to 12 residues. Germline assignment: CDR1 SGHDT and CDR2 YYEEEE. The CDR3 bases are TGTGCCAGCAGCAGCGCGCAGAGTGAGCAGTTCTTC. It is translated as CASSSAQSEQFF.

CDR3 protein: CASSELRGRDIYEQYF. CDR3 sequence (DNA): TGCGCCAGCAGTGAGTTAAGGGGACGTGATATCTACGAGCAGTACTTC. The rearrangement uses TRBV10-1 and TRBJ2-7; perhaps D is TRBD1 or TRBD2 (5 bases each). The CDR3 loop spans 16 amino acids. Germline V gives CDR1 WNHNN, CDR2 SYGVQD (reference sequence). V was pared by 1 base and J by 3 bases, with 16 bases between.

The chain employs TRBV7-2 and TRBJ2-3; maybe TRBD2 (6 bases). Germline V gives CDR1 SGHTA, CDR2 FQGNSA. This CDR3 is built from 16 residues. The germline V and J ends were trimmed by 3 bases and 2 bases, with 15 bases remaining between them. This CDR3 is CASSLWASDLTDTQYF. In DNA form, the CDR3 reads TGTGCCAGCAGCTTGTGGGCTAGCGACCTCACAGATACGCAGTATTTT.

The genes are TRBV12-3 or TRBV12-4 and TRBJ2-1, with D unresolved. Trimming removed 5 bases at V and 7 bases at J, with 9 bases between. The CDR3 spans 12 residues. CDR3 loop: CASSLGLNEQFF. CDR3 sequence (DNA): TGTGCCAGCAGTCTAGGGTTAAATGAGCAGTTCTTC.

The V and J genes are TRBV13 and TRBJ1-1; no definite D call. V was clipped by 4 bases and J by 0 bases, with 12 bases between them. The CDR3 spans 15 residues. Germline lookup yields CDR1 PRHDT and CDR2 FYEKMQ (reference sequence). The CDR3 bases are TGTGCCAGCAGCTCCGGACTTAACATGAACACTGAAGCTTTCTTT. This sequence encodes CASSSGLNMNTEAFF.

The rearrangement uses TRBV19 and TRBJ2-5; TRBD2 aligns across 10 bases. Germline CDR1 LNHDA, CDR2 SQIVND (reference sequence). The V and J ends lost 5 bases and 2 bases, in that order; junction bases with no gene match: 8. CDR3 length: 16 amino acids. In DNA form, the CDR3 reads TGTGCCAGTAGTGTCCGACTAGCGGGTAATCAAGAGACCCAGTACTTC. As protein: CASSVRLAGNQETQYF.

This chain uses TRBV12-3 or TRBV12-4 with TRBJ1-5, with 9 nucleotides matching TRBD1. V was clipped by 5 bases and J by 7 bases; unmatched bases: 3. There are 13 residues in the CDR3. The CDR3 DNA follows: TGTGCCAGCAGTCCGACAGGGGGACAGCCCCAGCATTTT. Protein product: CASSPTGGQPQHF.

In its sample, this clone was seen a few times. The chain is built from TRBV4-3 and TRBJ1-2; TRBD1 aligns across 10 bases. Losses at the gene ends were 3 bases for V and 4 bases for J; bases not matched to a gene: 5. Germline values: CDR1 LGHNA, CDR2 YSLEER. The CDR3 contains 15 residues. The CDR3 DNA sequence: TGCGCCAGCAGCCATGGACAGGGGGTGGGCTATGGCTACACCTTC. It codes for CASSHGQGVGYGYTF.

This CDR3 is CASSLVDRAQETQYF. CDR3 DNA: TGCGCCAGCAGCTTGGTCGACAGGGCACAAGAGACCCAGTACTTC. This chain connects TRBV5-1 to TRBJ2-5, with 7 bases fitting TRBD1. V lost 0 bases to trimming and J lost 2 bases; unmatched junction nucleotides: 4. Germline V gives CDR1 SGHRS, CDR2 YFSETQ. The CDR3 is made up of 15 amino acids.